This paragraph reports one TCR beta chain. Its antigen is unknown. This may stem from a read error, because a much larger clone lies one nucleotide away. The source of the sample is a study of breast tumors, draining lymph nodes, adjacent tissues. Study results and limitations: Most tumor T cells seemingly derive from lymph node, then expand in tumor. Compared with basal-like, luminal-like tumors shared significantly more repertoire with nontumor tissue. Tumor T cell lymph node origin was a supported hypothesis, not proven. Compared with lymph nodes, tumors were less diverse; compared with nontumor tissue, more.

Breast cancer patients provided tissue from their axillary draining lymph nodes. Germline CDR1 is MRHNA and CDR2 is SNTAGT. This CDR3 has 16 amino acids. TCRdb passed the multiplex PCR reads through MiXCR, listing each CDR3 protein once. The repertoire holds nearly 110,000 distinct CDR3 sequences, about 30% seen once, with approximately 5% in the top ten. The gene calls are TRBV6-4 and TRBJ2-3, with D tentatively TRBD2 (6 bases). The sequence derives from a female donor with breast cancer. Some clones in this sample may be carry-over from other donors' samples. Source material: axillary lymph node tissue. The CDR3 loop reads CTSTHRESGSTDTQYF. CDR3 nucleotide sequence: TGTACCAGCACCCACCGGGAGAGCGGGAGCACAGATACGCAGTATTTT.